This TCR beta chain was captured in a study of identical twins. Study results and caveats: Reduced insertions were recorded for abundant cord blood beta clonotypes, with no such pattern in memory repertoires. Out-of-frame alpha sequences shared between twins exhibited an excess of low generation probability. Cross-sectional statistical analysis, not tracking of the same donors, underpinned the conclusions.

The CDR3 has 19 amino acids. Germline trimming cut 8 bases from V and 3 bases from J; bases unmatched to any gene: 17. The germline V gene has CDR1 SGHDT and CDR2 YYEEEE. A few counts support this clonotype. Its antigen is as yet unknown. TCRdb itself ran the 5' RACE reads through MiXCR, one entry per CDR3 protein. The sample consists of hundreds of thousands of distinct CDR3 sequences, around 6% of them appearing once. Healthy Caucasian donors formed the entire cohort. The chain recombines TRBV5-6 with TRBJ2-3; 14 bases are shared with TRBD2. The receptor's source is a young man in good health. Source material: naive T cells sorted from blood. This CDR3 reads CASLPWATSGRAGTDTQYF. The CDR3, as DNA: TGTGCCAGTCTCCCGTGGGCGACTAGCGGGAGGGCCGGGACAGATACGCAGTATTTT.